This note documents a single TCR beta chain sequence. The data were obtained in a study of blood T cell repertoires in COVID-19. As for the study in general: The United States, Italy and Spain provided the acute and convalescent COVID-19 samples. PBMCs, B-cell-depleted T cells, or T cells were the source of the cDNA or gDNA that made up the material.

Authors' data handling: Estimation of nucleated cell counts relied on the amplification of reference gene primers. This table comes from immunoSEQ multiplex PCR, and its TCRdb copy is limited to in-frame clones, with some not included. V and J calls and clone size are copied from that table; D and trimming were computed from the DNA. The table includes 110,000 to 150,000 clones, around 87% detected once. Sequencing input: peripheral blood. This clonotype was obtained from a human donor in a cohort sampled during active COVID-19.

This CDR3 reads CASSSGLHSYNEQFF. In nucleotides, the CDR3 is TGTGCCAGCAGCTCGGGACTACACTCCTACAATGAGCAGTTCTTC. The chain employs TRBV5-6 and TRBJ2-1; TRBD2 aligns across 7 bases. This CDR3 contains 15 residues. The V segment lost 3 bases and the J segment 0 bases; nucleotides outside the gene matches: 3. Germline values: CDR1 SGHDT, CDR2 YYEEEE.